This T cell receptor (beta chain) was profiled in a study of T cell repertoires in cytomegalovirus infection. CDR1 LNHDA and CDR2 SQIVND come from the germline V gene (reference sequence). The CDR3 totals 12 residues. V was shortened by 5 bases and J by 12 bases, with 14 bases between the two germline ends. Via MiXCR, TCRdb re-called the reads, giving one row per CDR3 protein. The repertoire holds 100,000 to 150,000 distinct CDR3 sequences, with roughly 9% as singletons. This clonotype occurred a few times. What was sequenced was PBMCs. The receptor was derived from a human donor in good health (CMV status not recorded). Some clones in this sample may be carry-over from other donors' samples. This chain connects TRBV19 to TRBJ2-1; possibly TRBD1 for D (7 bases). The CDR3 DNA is TGTGCCAGTAGTCAGGGGGGCTACGGGCAGTTCTTC. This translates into CASSQGGYGQFF. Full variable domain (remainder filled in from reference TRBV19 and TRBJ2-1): DGGITQSPKYLFRKEGQNVTLSCEQNLNHDAMYWYRQDPGQGLRLIYYSQIVNDFQKGDIAEGYSVSREKKESFPLTVTSAQKNPTAFYLCASSQGGYGQFFGPGTRLTVL.